These 14 T cell receptor beta chains came from one sample sequenced in a study of cytomegalovirus exposure and HLA in healthy donors. PCR involved 60 Vbeta and 13 Jbeta primers. TCRdb's copy holds only in-frame clones and misses some; the assay was immunoSEQ multiplex PCR. There are some 150,000 clones in the sample; 80% to 85% occur only once, and 2.9% lies in the top ten. The sample was PBMCs. Every receptor here comes from a woman between 25 and 40 years old in good health and CMV-seronegative.

About this clone itself: At one end the junction does not follow the germline gene, possibly because of a read error. The V gene is TRBV7-9, the J gene TRBJ2-7; D is uncertain. Germline-derived CDR1 and CDR2 are SEHNR and FQNEAQ (reference sequence). This CDR3 is built from 12 residues. The CDR3 nucleotides read TGTTCCAGCAGCGCTAGAGTTGGGGAGCAGTACTTC. Residues: CSSSARVGEQYF.

The chain carries TRBV2 and TRBJ1-1; tentatively, D is TRBD1 (5 bases). V was pared by 7 bases and J by 2 bases, with 20 bases between. CDR1 and CDR2 (germline): SNHLY, FYNNEI. This CDR3 comprises 16 residues. CDR3 in amino acids: CASTPFSGTSNTEAFF. CDR3 coding DNA: TGTGCCAGCACCCCTTTCTCTGGGACTTCCAACACTGAAGCTTTCTTT.

The genes are TRBV15 and TRBJ2-1; TRBD2 agrees at 10 bases. V gave up 5 bases and J gave up 9 bases; unmatched junction bases: 4. Germline V lookup: CDR1 LNHNV, CDR2 YYDKDF (reference sequence). The CDR3 spans 13 residues. This chain's CDR3 is CATSPGTSVEQFF. Written as DNA, the CDR3 is TGTGCCACCAGCCCCGGGACTAGCGTTGAGCAGTTCTTC.

The chain couples TRBV27 to TRBJ2-7, with TRBD1 matching over 7 bases. The germline gives CDR1 MNHEY, CDR2 SMNVEV (reference sequence). The CDR3 extends over 14 amino acids. J gave up 1 base and V 5 bases, and 5 bases lay outside the gene matches. CDR3 bases: TGTGCCAGCAGTACAAGACAGGGATCCTACGAGCAGTACTTC. The encoded protein is CASSTRQGSYEQYF.

The chain combines TRBV18 with TRBJ2-1; D not certain. Trimming shortened V by 4 bases and J by 0 bases, and 13 bases separated the two germline ends. In germline, CDR1 is KGHSH, CDR2 LQKENI. CDR3 length equals 16 residues. Here the CDR3 reads CASSLMGSSSYNEQFF. CDR3 nucleotide sequence: TGTGCCAGCTCACTCATGGGTTCTAGCTCCTACAATGAGCAGTTCTTC.

CDR3 DNA sequence: TGTGCCAGCAGCTTACTTAGCGGGTTTCCCTACGAGCAGTACTTC. Translated: CASSLLSGFPYEQYF. This rearrangement joins TRBV7-9 to TRBJ2-7; 7 bases line up with TRBD2. This CDR3 has 15 amino acids. Per the germline V gene, CDR1 is SEHNR and CDR2 is FQNEAQ (reference sequence). The junction had 6 bases not matched to a gene; V was cut back by 2 bases and J by 2 bases. Filled out from reference TRBV7-9 and TRBJ2-7, the complete variable domain reads DTGVSQNPRHKITKRGQNVTFRCDPISEHNRLYWYRQTLGQGPEFLTYFQNEAQLEKSRLLSDRFSAERPKGSFSTLEIQRTEQGDSAMYLCASSLLSGFPYEQYFGPGTRLTVT.

CDR3 nucleotide sequence: TGTGCCAGCAGTGATAACGCGGACAGCTTCCTCTACAATGAGCAGTTCTTC. Residues: CASSDNADSFLYNEQFF. The chain employs TRBV25-1 and TRBJ2-1; perhaps TRBD1 as D (6 bases). The V end lost 3 bases, the J end lost 3 bases, and 18 bases lay between the germline ends. Germline loops: CDR1 MGHDK, CDR2 SYGVNS. This CDR3 contains 17 residues.

V is TRBV9 and J is TRBJ2-7; 7 nucleotides line up with TRBD2. Germline V gives CDR1 SGDLS, CDR2 YYNGEE. V lost 3 bases and J lost 1; bases outside the gene matches: 7. There are 15 residues in the CDR3. CDR3 nucleotide sequence: TGTGCCAGCAGCGAGAAAGCGGGGAGTTCCTACGAGCAGTACTTC. Translating gives CASSEKAGSSYEQYF.

This clone showed up just once. The chain joins TRBV5-1 to TRBJ1-3; D uncertain. The CDR3 consists of 15 residues. Germline-derived CDR1 and CDR2 are SGHRS and YFSETQ. V gave up 1 base and J gave up 7 bases, with 15 bases separating them. DNA for the CDR3: TGCGCCAGCAGCTTGCCCCAGGAAAGGTACAACACCATATATTTT. Its translation: CASSLPQERYNTIYF.

This CDR3 reads CASSRDRGWDTQYF. The CDR3 bases are TGTGCCAGCAGCCGAGACAGGGGCTGGGATACGCAGTATTTT. V is TRBV6-6 and J is TRBJ2-3; 8 bases align to TRBD1. The CDR3 spans 14 residues. The germline V gene has CDR1 MNHNY and CDR2 SVGAGI (reference sequence). The ends lost 6 bases at V and 6 bases at J; junction bases unmatched: 8.

The chain is built from TRBV4-2 and TRBJ2-2; possibly TRBD1 for D (6 bases). With 0 bases removed from V and 5 bases from J, the gap between germline ends came to 7 bases. CDR1 and CDR2 from the germline V gene are LGHNA and YNFKEQ. This CDR3 region has 14 residues. CDR3 DNA: TGTGCCAGCAGCCAAGACAGGGGAACCGGGGAGCTGTTTTTT. Encoded protein: CASSQDRGTGELFF.

The rearrangement links TRBV7-2 to TRBJ2-3; D perhaps matches TRBD2 (7 bases). Germline CDR1 SGHTA, CDR2 FQGNSA. The V end lost 9 bases, the J end lost 0 bases, and 10 bases lay between the germline ends. The CDR3 consists of 13 residues. As DNA, the CDR3 is TGTGCCAGTAAGGGGGGGAGCACAGATACGCAGTATTTT. It encodes CASKGGSTDTQYF.

The J gene is TRBJ1-2, the V gene TRBV9; TRBD1 is a possible D gene (5 bases). The V gene lost 2 bases and the J gene lost 4 bases, with 15 bases spanning the gap. In germline, CDR1 is SGDLS, CDR2 YYNGEE. The CDR3 has 15 amino acids. CDR3 nucleotide sequence: TGTGCCAGCAGCGTGGACGGCGGCGGGGGCTATGGCTACACCTTC. It yields the protein CASSVDGGGGYGYTF.

The rearrangement links TRBV1 to TRBJ1-4. TRBV1 is assigned pseudogene status. This CDR3 region has 16 residues. Written as DNA, the CDR3 is TGCGCAGGAGGGTGGAGTACCTATGCAACTAATGAAAAACTGTTTTTT. Protein: CAGGWSTYATNEKLFF.